The 8 T cell receptor beta chains reported below all come from one sample, sequenced in a study of OX40 agonist ivuxolimab in advanced cancers. Profiling relied on immunoSEQ multiplex PCR, and the TCRdb table lists in-frame clones only, not all of them. The sample contains around 100,000 clones, nearly 90% of which appear only once. This material consisted of CD4+ or CD8+ T cells sorted from blood, taken in a trial of the OX40 agonist ivuxolimab. The receptor set was obtained from an adult with an advanced solid tumor such as melanoma, head and neck, liver or kidney cancer.

This clone was observed a single time. The chain employs TRBV7-2 and TRBJ1-2, with TRBD1 identical over 7 bases. The CDR3 runs 14 residues. Germline CDR1 and CDR2: SGHTA and FQGNSA. Trimming removed 2 bases from V and 6 bases from J; junction bases left unmatched: 6. The CDR3 DNA reads as TGTGCCAGCAGCTTATTAGGGGGCATGAATGGCTACACCTTC. Protein product: CASSLLGGMNGYTF.

The V gene is TRBV5-4, the J gene TRBJ2-3; D unclear. This CDR3 is 13 amino acids long. Germline lookup yields CDR1 SGHNT and CDR2 YYREEE (reference sequence). V lost 4 bases to trimming and J lost 2 bases, with 8 bases between them. CDR3 coding DNA: TGTGCCAGCAGCAAGCGAGTCACAGATACGCAGTATTTT. The encoded protein is CASSKRVTDTQYF. Full variable domain (outside the CDR3, taken from reference TRBV5-4 and TRBJ2-3): ETGVTQSPTHLIKTRGQQVTLRCSSQSGHNTVSWYQQALGQGPQFIFQYYREEENGRGNFPPRFSGLQFPNYSSELNVNALELDDSALYLCASSKRVTDTQYFGPGTRLTVL.

The genes are TRBV27 and TRBJ2-5; D not certain. Germline CDR1 and CDR2: MNHEY and SMNVEV (reference sequence). V gave up 4 bases and J gave up 4 bases, with 13 bases separating them. The CDR3 contains 14 residues. The CDR3 nucleotides are TGTGCCAGCAGTTCCCAAGCAGGCCGAGAGACCCAGTACTTC. This sequence encodes CASSSQAGRETQYF.

The V call is TRBV5-1, the J call TRBJ1-6; D remains ambiguous. Germline-derived CDR1 and CDR2 are SGHRS and YFSETQ. The CDR3 consists of 16 residues. V lost 0 bases, J lost 10 bases, and 17 bases lay in between. The CDR3 DNA is TGCGCCAGCAGCTTGGCGAGCGACCCTCCTAGCTCACCCCTCCACTTT. This gives the protein CASSLASDPPSSPLHF.

This chain links TRBV21-1 with TRBJ2-1; the tabulated D call, TRBD2, remains unverified against the DNA. TRBV21-1 is marked as a pseudogene. The length of the CDR3 is 17 residues. CDR3 residues: CASSEYSGTPSYNEQFF. The CDR3 DNA sequence: TGTGCCAGCAGCGAGTATAGCGGGACCCCTTCCTACAATGAGCAGTTCTTC.

The chain recombines TRBV6-1 with TRBJ1-2; D perhaps matches TRBD1 (6 bases). Trimming took 4 bases from V and 5 from J, leaving 14 bases between them. The germline CDR1 and CDR2 sequences are MNHNS and SASEGT. This CDR3 region has 14 residues. CDR3 DNA sequence: TGTGCCAGCAGTGGGTACTCCCAGGGGTATGGCTACACCTTC. It translates to CASSGYSQGYGYTF.

CDR3 DNA sequence: TGTGCCAGCAGTTACTCAGGCGGTGGCTACACCTTC. Amino acid sequence: CASSYSGGGYTF. The V call is TRBV6-5, the J call TRBJ1-2; the D is unclear. CDR3 length: 12 amino acids. Trimming left V 0 bases short and J 7 bases short, with 6 bases between. CDR1 and CDR2 (germline): MNHEY, SVGAGI.

The chain carries TRBV5-1 and TRBJ2-7; D gene uncertain. Trimming pared 4 bases from V and 4 bases from J, leaving 12 bases between. This CDR3 comprises 13 residues. In germline, CDR1 is SGHRS, CDR2 YFSETQ. The CDR3: CASSADGQYEQYF. The CDR3 DNA follows: TGCGCCAGCAGCGCGGACGGGCAATACGAGCAGTACTTC.